This T cell receptor (beta chain) came from a study of blood T cell repertoires in COVID-19. Of note for this clone: Other nucleotide sequences in the sample specify the same CDR3.

Some clones are missing from TCRdb's copy, which holds only in-frame ones; the method was immunoSEQ multiplex PCR. The sample holds roughly 340,000 clones; around 87% are singletons and the top ten take roughly 2%. CDR1 is SGHRS and CDR2 is YFSETQ in the germline V gene. The CDR3 covers 14 residues. Trimming shortened V by 0 bases and J by 4 bases, and 10 bases separated the two germline ends. V usage is TRBV5-1 and J usage is TRBJ1-1; maybe TRBD1 (5 bases). The source is a man aged 40-50 years in a cohort exposed to, infected with or recovered from COVID-19 (not recorded which). Sequencing was done on a sample of PBMCs or T cells enriched from blood (not recorded which). This CDR3 is CASSLEQGITEAFF. CDR3 nucleotide sequence: TGCGCCAGCAGCTTGGAGCAGGGCATCACTGAAGCTTTCTTT.